The rows below give T cell receptor beta chains drawn from one sample of a study of PD-1 blockade in classical Hodgkin lymphoma. Only in-frame clones appear in the TCRdb table, and some are missing; sequencing was by immunoSEQ multiplex PCR. The sample holds 11,000 or so clones, about 75% seen once. This specimen consisted of peripheral blood mononuclear cells (PBMCs), obtained at baseline. The receptors here all came from a human donor with classical Hodgkin lymphoma. Both conserved end residues are part of each CDR3. A D gene is named only where the DNA matches it firmly. The listing skips clone size in some rows; elsewhere it reads once, few, many or a size class.

v_call,d_call,clone_size,j_call,cdr3_aa,cdr3_nt
TRBV19,TRBD1,once,TRBJ1-6,CASSLQGLEDSPLHF,TGTGCCAGTAGTCTACAGGGGTTAGAAGATTCACCCCTCCACTTT
TRBV7-2,.,.,TRBJ1-1,CASSKAGIHTEAFF,TGTGCCAGCAGCAAAGCCGGGATCCACACTGAAGCTTTCTTT
TRBV7-3,.,.,TRBJ1-2,CASSLDGSSGGYTF,TGTGCCAGCAGCTTAGACGGTTCTTCCGGGGGCTACACCTTC
TRBV29-1,.,once,TRBJ2-2,CSVVVNGELFF,TGCAGCGTTGTTGTAAACGGGGAGCTGTTTTTT
TRBV5-1,TRBD1,.,TRBJ2-7,CASSWGQGAYEQYF,TGCGCCAGCAGCTGGGGACAGGGAGCCTACGAGCAGTACTTC
TRBV2,.,few,TRBJ1-3,CASSESGAFGNTIYF,TGTGCCAGCAGTGAATCGGGGGCGTTTGGAAACACCATATATTTT
TRBV2,TRBD1,large,TRBJ1-4,CASSGDRSPPYHEKLFF,TGTGCCAGCAGTGGGGACAGGTCCCCCCCATATCATGAAAAACTGTTTTTT
TRBV5-4,.,.,TRBJ1-1,CASSRKDRNTEAFF,TGTGCCAGCAGCCGAAAGGACCGGAACACTGAAGCTTTCTTT
TRBV7-9,TRBD1,.,TRBJ1-2,CASSRDRVPGYTF,TGTGCCAGCAGCCGAGACAGGGTTCCTGGCTACACCTTC
TRBV5-1,.,.,TRBJ1-1,CASSFDANTEAFF,TGCGCCAGCAGCTTTGACGCCAACACTGAAGCTTTCTTT
TRBV6-5,TRBD1,.,TRBJ1-4,CASSYAGGTGEKLFF,TGTGCCAGCAGTTACGCAGGGGGAACTGGGGAAAAACTGTTTTTT
TRBV4-2,TRBD1,.,TRBJ1-5,CAIPGTDPRGYSNQPQHF,TGTGCCATCCCAGGGACAGATCCGAGGGGGTATAGCAATCAGCCCCAGCATTTT
TRBV5-8,TRBD2,.,TRBJ2-5,CASSRKLADQETQYF,TGTGCCAGCAGCCGCAAACTAGCGGACCAAGAGACCCAGTACTTC
TRBV11-2,TRBD1,once,TRBJ1-4,CASSWTGGREKLFF,TGTGCCAGCAGCTGGACAGGGGGCCGTGAAAAACTGTTTTTT
TRBV5-1,TRBD2,.,TRBJ2-5,CASGGLAAQETQYF,TGCGCCAGCGGGGGACTAGCGGCCCAAGAGACCCAGTACTTC
TRBV5-5,.,medium-sized,TRBJ2-7,CASSSASYEQYF,TGTGCCAGCAGCTCGGCCTCCTACGAGCAGTACTTC
TRBV6-6,.,.,TRBJ2-1,CASSYSMVEQFF,TGTGCCAGCAGTTACTCGATGGTTGAGCAGTTCTTC
TRBV7-2,TRBD2,.,TRBJ2-7,CASSPSARGTSSYEQYF,TGTGCCAGCAGTCCCTCTGCGCGGGGGACCTCGTCCTACGAGCAGTACTTC
TRBV14,.,.,TRBJ1-2,CASSLQRTPSGGYTF,TGTGCCAGCAGCCTGCAACGGACCCCCTCAGGAGGCTACACCTTC
TRBV6-5,.,.,TRBJ1-5,CASSKGSNQPQHF,TGTGCCAGCAGTAAGGGTAGCAATCAGCCCCAGCATTTT
TRBV5-1,.,.,TRBJ2-7,CASSSTGVTDYEQYF,TGCGCCAGCAGCTCTACGGGGGTCACCGACTACGAGCAGTACTTC
TRBV7-2,.,.,TRBJ1-1,CASSSDPRGTEAFF,TGTGCCAGCAGCTCGGACCCTAGGGGTACTGAAGCTTTCTTT
TRBV5-1,.,few,TRBJ2-2,CASSFLLSENTGELFF,TGCGCCAGCAGCTTCCTATTGTCGGAGAACACCGGGGAGCTGTTTTTT
TRBV28,.,.,TRBJ1-2,CASSCGYTF,TGTGCCAGCAGTTGTGGCTACACCTTC
TRBV7-2,.,.,TRBJ2-2,CASSPLRGNGELFF,TGTGCCAGCAGTCCCCTACGGGGGAACGGGGAGCTGTTTTTT
TRBV7-2,TRBD2,few,TRBJ2-1,CASSFWTSGGGEQFF,TGTGCCAGCAGCTTTTGGACTAGCGGGGGAGGAGAGCAGTTCTTC